These T cell receptor beta chains were read from a single sample in a study of cytomegalovirus exposure and HLA in healthy donors. The table came from immunoSEQ multiplex PCR; TCRdb's copy has only in-frame clones and leaves some out. The sample lists about 120,000 clones, about 69% occurring once. Input material: PBMCs. The receptors derive from a woman aged 18-29 years in good health and CMV-seronegative. CDR3s include the opening cysteine and the closing phenylalanine or tryptophan.

TRBV20-1,CSARDYPQFF
TRBV2,CASRRFDRVYGYTF
TRBV6-5,CASSYGRGRNEAFF
TRBV30,CAWSARTGSEKLFF
TRBV7-3,CASSLSSGGLKNEQFF
TRBV5-6,CASSFLGRRAEAFF
TRBV9,CASSLTDTQYF
TRBV6-1,CASSEIGTVNTEAFF
TRBV27,CASSSYSIGAGGTQYF
TRBV19,CASSMTSGVNTQYF
TRBV14,CASSRRRDTQYF
TRBV9,CASSAGQGLGETQYF
TRBV18,CASSSQRDTQYF
TRBV19,CASSIGGDTEAFF
TRBV5-1,CASSFFRDRGWVTEAFF
TRBV6-6,CASRGTGVEKLFF
TRBV7-3,CASSSIQGNEQFF
TRBV19,CASSIPGSNEKLFF
TRBV4-2,CASSQWVSGTRTLETQYF
TRBV7-9,CASSLSLKNEQFF
TRBV5-8,CASSLILISEGVNYGYTF
TRBV5-8,CASRLSGQGSNQPQHF
TRBV5-1,CASSGMNTEAFF
TRBV11-2,CASSLVGSIQETQYF
TRBV27,CASSLVANSPLHF
TRBV5-1,CASSLSARGGYNEQFF
TRBV30,CAWRGANEQFF
TRBV6-1,CASEKIAEAFF
TRBV5-4,CASSTTGTAYEQYF
TRBV30,CAWGRDVDTEAFF
TRBV28,CASSVPGTRYGYTF
TRBV11-2,CASSPNYRNTIYF
TRBV5-1,CASSLGGNEQFF
TRBV18,CASSPGGSTGLGTQYF
TRBV18,CASSQTGGLNTEAFF
TRBV4-2,CASSPGDSQETQYF
TRBV7-8,CASSFRSGTATYNEQFF
TRBV6-5,CASSYSDQGVSPLHF
TRBV15,CATSRDDFSALGPSDTQYF
TRBV18,CASSPAGDYEQYF
TRBV6-5,CASSYQRDTGPYGYTF
TRBV4-1,CASSHEWPTDTEAFF
TRBV6-5,CASSYGQPPGAFF
TRBV27,CASSRDRGLGQFF
TRBV6-5,CASSRTGRSYEQYF
TRBV7-2,CASSLELAGGGETQYF
TRBV7-2,CASSLDRGYGYTF
TRBV4-1,CASSQVGTSGIETQYF
TRBV29-1,CSVEESWDRAFSNYGYTF
TRBV11-2,CASSLDPQGSPLHF
TRBV7-9,CASSLVPLAGGIAKNIQYF
TRBV5-1,CASSQRTGDYNEQFF